This T cell receptor (beta chain) was sequenced during a study of Graves' ophthalmopathy and Graves' hyperthyroidism (dated by TCRdb to between 2017 and 2018). The study in broad terms: Peripheral blood was collected at initial diagnosis, before any treatment. TCR beta repertoire signatures were used to distinguish Graves' ophthalmopathy from Graves' hyperthyroidism and to predict progression to ophthalmopathy. In total, 135 blood samples were TCR-sequenced: fewer than 50 ophthalmopathy, 75 hyperthyroidism and roughly 17 hyperthyroidism-to-ophthalmopathy patients. To explore V-J signatures distinguishing ophthalmopathy from hyperthyroidism, a discovery set of under 110 patients (fewer than 45 ophthalmopathy, roughly 55 stable hyperthyroidism) was enrolled. The independent validation cohort included some 19 hyperthyroidism patients plus 17 patients who later progressed from hyperthyroidism to ophthalmopathy. T-cell repertoires of thyroid tissue and blood were compared in a handful of hyperthyroidism patients. After sampling, hyperthyroidism patients received methimazole starting at 30 mg daily, and ophthalmopathy patients received high-dose intravenous methylprednisolone. The roughly 99 discovery patients were divided at random into training and test sets in a 7:3 ratio. The research as a whole found: Sample size was not statistically predetermined, and group allocation was not concealed from the investigators. In validation, the model predicted ophthalmopathy progression with more than 55% sensitivity and 72.22% specificity; eleven to twelve predicted patients were CT-confirmed with GO in a median of around 6 months. Most expanded thyroid clonotypes with frequency above 0.001 were also detected in blood, suggesting blood repertoires may reflect the thyroid immune response. The 13-signature model separated ophthalmopathy from stable hyperthyroidism with roughly 88% sensitivity and roughly 84% specificity in cross-validation, and 80%/75% in the test set.

With respect to this clonotype: It has no known antigen specificity. Per-base qualities were not stored, and no clone one base away is much larger.

The germline V gene supplies CDR1 MDHEN and CDR2 SYDVKM. The CDR3 goes from the cysteine to the phenylalanine over 14 residues. Only the CDR3 DNA is retained, 42 bases long and in frame from the first base. V drops 6 bases and J drops 4 bases, leaving 15 bases in between. Patients with ophthalmopathy had moderately to severely active disease, with a Clinical Activity Score of 3 or more, a NOSPECS grade of 4 or more, and a disease duration of less than 3 months. Patients with other autoimmune diseases, uncontrolled infections, pregnancy or lactation were excluded. Diagnosis was based on clinical symptoms, serum thyroxine, TRAb, thyroid ultrasound and orbital computed tomography. Using Ficoll-Paque density gradient centrifugation, PBMCs were isolated from about 9.4 ml of fresh peripheral blood. Total RNA was extracted with Trizol reagent and quality-checked on an Agilent 2100 Bioanalyzer. For repertoire sequencing, the TCR beta CDR3 regions were amplified from RNA transcripts. The first round was an RT-PCR using HTBI primers with the Qiagen OneStep RT-PCR kit, and this first round was followed by a second-round multiplex PCR, then size selection and purification. Libraries were sequenced paired-end with 100 bp reads on an Illumina HiSeq2000. Per the authors' processing: Reads were processed with SOAPnuke, discarding reads with adapters, uncalled bases, mean Phred below 15, or no exact constant-primer or identifier match. High-quality paired reads were merged with COPE v1.2.5. Each unique nucleotide sequence was defined as a clonotype, and clonotypes were aligned to IMGT TRB V, D and J references with MiTCR v1.1. Only V-J combinations with frequency above 0.0001 were analysed, covering approximately 99% of repertoires. A TCR clonal expansion and chaos score per V-J combination was defined as the ratio of F50 clonal expansion to chaos observed in the TCRdist matrix. Welch's t-statistics and random forest were used to narrow the features down to roughly twelve V-J combinations, which were then fed into a naive Bayes classifier. The similarity between thyroid and blood repertoires was quantified using the Morisita-Horn index. TCRdb's own reprocessing of the public reads used fastp at Q25 and MiXCR and kept productive beta chains. Each CDR3 protein gets just one entry, which takes the most common genes and DNA from the rows behind it. The V and J calls were determined by TCRdb, not by the authors. The sample data list about 500,000 distinct CDR3 sequences, and approximately 15% of these were observed just once. The ten largest clones add up to over 8% of the sample.

The specimen sequenced was blood. The chain couples TRBV28 to TRBJ1-1, with no confidently assigned D gene. The clonotype was recovered from a woman aged 30 to 39 with Graves' ophthalmopathy. Donor details come from another sample of the same person, matched by shared clones. The sequenced DNA is TGTGCCAGCAGGAGCCGGGGAGAAGCCACTGAAGCTTTCTTT. It encodes CASRSRGEATEAFF.